The 32 T cell receptor beta chains presented below share a single source sample, sequenced in a study of CD8+ T cells in alopecia areata. RNA was extracted and reverse transcribed into cDNA as the sequencing template. TCRdb's table, derived via immunoSEQ multiplex PCR, lists solely in-frame clones and lacks some. The sample lists 100,000 to 150,000 clones; 47% were seen once. The sample was NKG2D-low CD8+ T cells sorted from blood. These receptors all come from a human donor with alopecia areata.

CDR3 amino acids: CASSKPTVSNTGELFF. In DNA, the CDR3 is TGTGCCAGCAGTAAACCTACTGTTTCGAACACCGGGGAGCTGTTTTTT. The chain has TRBV28 and TRBJ2-2; D not resolved. Germline V lookup: CDR1 MDHEN, CDR2 SYDVKM. Trimming stripped 5 bases from V and 0 bases from J, with 13 bases between. The CDR3 spans 16 residues.

The V gene is TRBV5-1, the J gene TRBJ2-7, with D hard to call. The CDR3 contains 13 residues. Trimming left V 2 bases short and J 3 bases short, with 9 bases between. Germline CDR1 is SGHRS and CDR2 is YFSETQ. Here the CDR3 DNA reads TGCGCCAGCAGCTTCAGTATCGACTACGAGCAGTACTTC. Its protein is CASSFSIDYEQYF.

The V call is TRBV29-1, the J call TRBJ1-2; 11 bases agree with TRBD1. This CDR3 comprises 14 residues. The junction had 7 bases not matched to a gene; V was cut back by 5 bases and J by 5 bases. The germline CDR1 and CDR2 sequences are SQVTM and ANQGSEA. The CDR3 DNA reads TGCAGCGTTCCCGGACAGGGGGCTGGGTATGGCTACACCTTC. Its translation: CSVPGQGAGYGYTF. Filled out from reference TRBV29-1 and TRBJ1-2, the complete variable domain reads SAVISQKPSRDICQRGTSLTIQCQVDSQVTMMFWYRQQPGQSLTLIATANQGSEATYESGFVIDKFPISRPNLTFSTLTVSNMSPEDSSIYLCSVPGQGAGYGYTFGSGTRLTVV.

V gene TRBV6-5 combines with J gene TRBJ2-2, with D uncertain. Trimming stripped 3 bases from V and 6 bases from J, with 8 bases between. The CDR3 contains 13 residues. The germline V gene encodes CDR1 MNHEY and CDR2 SVGAGI. This CDR3 reads CASSYGFAGELFF. The CDR3, as DNA: TGTGCCAGCAGTTATGGGTTCGCCGGGGAGCTGTTTTTT.

The V call is TRBV20-1, the J call TRBJ2-7; D possibly matches TRBD1 or TRBD2 (5 bases each). The CDR3 sequence is 11 residues long. Trimming stripped 6 bases from V and 3 bases from J, with 9 bases between. The germline V gene has CDR1 DFQATT and CDR2 SNEGSKA (reference sequence). The CDR3 reads CSARDGYEQYF. Here the CDR3 DNA reads TGCAGTGCCAGGGACGGCTACGAGCAGTACTTC.

The V and J genes are TRBV29-1 and TRBJ2-2, with D possibly being TRBD2 (5 bases). CDR1 is SQVTM and CDR2 is ANQGSEA in the germline V gene. There are 14 residues in the CDR3. Trimming removed 2 bases at V and 4 bases at J, with 11 bases between. DNA of the CDR3: TGCAGCGTTGAAACGAGGGTGGGCACCGGGGAGCTGTTTTTT. This encodes CSVETRVGTGELFF.

V gene TRBV4-3 combines with J gene TRBJ2-1; 7 positions match TRBD2. This CDR3 comprises 14 residues. CDR1 is LGHNA and CDR2 is YSLEER in the germline V gene. Losses at the gene ends were 5 bases for V and 5 bases for J; bases not matched to a gene: 6. The CDR3 DNA follows: TGCGCCAGCAGCGACGCGGGAGTGCACAATGAGCAGTTCTTC. Its translation: CASSDAGVHNEQFF.

The chain carries TRBV5-1 and TRBJ2-3, with D possibly TRBD2 on 5 matching bases. Looked up from germline, CDR1 is SGHRS and CDR2 is YFSETQ. The V end lost 3 bases, the J end lost 2 bases, and 7 bases lay between the germline ends. This CDR3 is built from 13 residues. The CDR3 coding sequence is TGCGCCAGCAGCTCCCGGGACACAGATACGCAGTATTTT. Translation: CASSSRDTDTQYF. Full variable domain (rest looked up from reference TRBV5-1 and TRBJ2-3): KAGVTQTPRYLIKTRGQQVTLSCSPISGHRSVSWYQQTPGQGLQFLFEYFSETQRNKGNFPGRFSGRQFSNSRSEMNVSTLELGDSALYLCASSSRDTDTQYFGPGTRLTVL.

The chain has TRBV29-1 and TRBJ2-5, with 12 bases that match TRBD2. Per germline, CDR1 SQVTM and CDR2 ANQGSEA. With V trimmed by 6 bases and J by 5 bases, 10 bases remained unmatched. CDR3 length equals 15 residues. This CDR3 reads CSVLRLAGVVETQYF. The CDR3 DNA is TGCAGCGTCCTGCGACTAGCGGGAGTTGTGGAGACCCAGTACTTC.

Remarks on this clone: In the same sample, other DNA sequences code for this CDR3. The chain has TRBV29-1 and TRBJ1-1; D might be TRBD1 (6 bases). This CDR3 comprises 10 residues. Germline V gives CDR1 SQVTM, CDR2 ANQGSEA. V shed 6 bases and J shed 5 bases, with 7 bases lying between them. CDR3 sequence: CSVQGTEAFF. The DNA for the CDR3 is TGCAGCGTACAGGGAACTGAAGCTTTCTTT.

This chain connects TRBV7-2 to TRBJ1-2, with D unclear. With 4 bases removed from V and 3 bases from J, the gap between germline ends came to 3 bases. The CDR3 has 11 amino acids. CDR1 and CDR2 (germline): SGHTA, FQGNSA. The CDR3 here is CASSSYYGYTF. In DNA form, the CDR3 reads TGTGCCAGCAGCTCCTACTATGGCTACACCTTC.

The gene calls are TRBV29-1 and TRBJ2-3; 12 nucleotides line up with TRBD2. V shed 6 bases and J 4 bases; nucleotides not matched to a gene: 14. This CDR3 is 17 amino acids long. Germline lookup yields CDR1 SQVTM and CDR2 ANQGSEA. CDR3 loop: CSVAGGALAGGADTQYF. For the CDR3, the DNA is TGCAGCGTCGCCGGCGGAGCTCTAGCGGGAGGGGCAGATACGCAGTATTTT.

The V and J genes are TRBV28 and TRBJ2-7; the D is unclear. Trimming shortened V by 6 bases and J by 1 base, and 16 bases separated the two germline ends. This CDR3 spans 15 amino acids. The germline V gene has CDR1 MDHEN and CDR2 SYDVKM. CDR3 DNA: TGTGCCAGCAGCCACCCCTCGACCGATTCCTACGAGCAGTACTTC. Its translation: CASSHPSTDSYEQYF.

This rearrangement joins TRBV5-4 to TRBJ2-7; TRBD1 is a possible D gene (5 bases). Trimming stripped 3 bases from V and 5 bases from J, with 12 bases between. CDR1 and CDR2 from the germline V gene are SGHNT and YYREEE (reference sequence). The CDR3 spans 13 residues. The CDR3 nucleotides are TGTGCCAGCAGCTCCTGGGGCGTGGACGAGCAGTACTTC. The encoded protein is CASSSWGVDEQYF.

V is TRBV29-1 and J is TRBJ1-2; D might be TRBD1 (6 bases). This CDR3 has 14 residues. V dropped 1 base and J dropped 4 bases, with 13 bases sitting between them. Germline loops: CDR1 SQVTM, CDR2 ANQGSEA. CDR3 residues: CSVEGAARGYGYTF. The CDR3 DNA sequence: TGCAGCGTTGAAGGGGCCGCCAGGGGCTATGGCTACACCTTC.

This rearrangement joins TRBV28 to TRBJ2-6; the match to TRBD1 covers 7 bases. Per the germline V gene, CDR1 is MDHEN and CDR2 is SYDVKM. This CDR3 comprises 16 residues. Trimming at V came to 4 bases and at J to 2 bases, leaving 5 bases not matched to a gene. CDR3 coding DNA: TGTGCCAGCAGTTCTCTCAGGGGGACTGGGGCCAACGTCCTGACTTTC. Translated, it gives CASSSLRGTGANVLTF.

This chain uses TRBV28 with TRBJ2-2; D gene unclear. The CDR3 consists of 12 residues. From germline, CDR1 is MDHEN and CDR2 SYDVKM. Between the trimmed V and J ends, which lost 5 bases and 5 bases, there was a span of 6 bases. The CDR3 reads CASSRGTGELFF. In DNA, the CDR3 is TGTGCCAGCAGTCGAGGTACCGGGGAGCTGTTTTTT.

This clone has just one count. The rearrangement uses TRBV5-1 and TRBJ2-7, with 7 nucleotides matching TRBD1. Germline CDR1 and CDR2: SGHRS and YFSETQ. The CDR3 spans 13 residues. With 4 bases clipped from V and 7 bases from J, the junction kept 8 bases outside the gene matches. The CDR3 loop is CASSIDREGEQYF. In DNA form, the CDR3 reads TGCGCCAGCAGCATAGACAGGGAAGGGGAGCAGTACTTC.

This clone turned up a few times. The chain combines TRBV29-1 with TRBJ2-1; 7 bases map to TRBD1. Germline CDR1 reads SQVTM; CDR2 reads ANQGSEA. V gave up 1 base and J gave up 5 bases; unmatched junction bases: 8. This CDR3 has 15 amino acids. The CDR3 DNA is TGCAGCGTTGAAGGGGGACAGCGCCCAAACAATGAGCAGTTCTTC. Translating gives CSVEGGQRPNNEQFF.

In its sample, this clone was seen a few times. This sequence joins TRBV19 and TRBJ1-1, with D unresolved. The length of the CDR3 is 11 residues. V dropped 7 bases and J dropped 2 bases, with 5 bases sitting between them. The germline V gene encodes CDR1 LNHDA and CDR2 SQIVND (reference sequence). DNA of the CDR3: TGTGCCAGTAATGGTAACACTGAAGCTTTCTTT. This sequence encodes CASNGNTEAFF.

The gene calls are TRBV29-1 and TRBJ1-4, with 9 bases matching TRBD1. Trimming at V came to 5 bases and at J to 0 bases, leaving 10 bases not matched to a gene. CDR3 length equals 17 residues. Looked up from germline, CDR1 is SQVTM and CDR2 is ANQGSEA. The CDR3 region is CSVLVGQGQATNEKLFF. In nucleotides, the CDR3 is TGCAGCGTTCTTGTGGGACAGGGACAGGCAACTAATGAAAAACTGTTTTTT. The full variable domain, with the rest looked up from reference TRBV29-1 and TRBJ1-4, is SAVISQKPSRDICQRGTSLTIQCQVDSQVTMMFWYRQQPGQSLTLIATANQGSEATYESGFVIDKFPISRPNLTFSTLTVSNMSPEDSSIYLCSVLVGQGQATNEKLFFGSGTQLSVL.

V usage is TRBV4-1 and J usage is TRBJ2-1; 12 bases map to TRBD2. The V segment lost 0 bases and the J segment 6 bases; nucleotides outside the gene matches: 9. The CDR3 length is 18 residues. Looked up from germline, CDR1 is MGHRA and CDR2 is YSYEKL. The CDR3: CASSQDGPLAGGVNEQFF. Here the CDR3 DNA reads TGCGCCAGCAGCCAAGATGGTCCGCTAGCGGGAGGGGTCAATGAGCAGTTCTTC.

In regard to this clone: Its ends do not fully match the called genes, so a read error is possible. The V call is TRBV11-2, the J call TRBJ2-7; 9 bases agree with TRBD1. The CDR3 is 12 amino acids. Germline V gives CDR1 SGHAT, CDR2 FQNNGV. The CDR3 is CASSLGGDRVEF. In DNA, the CDR3 is TGTGCCAGCAGCTTAGGTGGGGACAGGGTTGAATTC.

This clone was detected only a few times. The V call is TRBV29-1, the J call TRBJ2-7; possible D gene TRBD2, 6 bases. This CDR3 has 15 residues. The germline V gene encodes CDR1 SQVTM and CDR2 ANQGSEA. V lost 7 bases, J lost 4 bases, and 23 bases lay in between. CDR3 sequence reads: CSALTGEQEKYEQYF. Written as DNA, the CDR3 is TGCAGCGCCCTAACGGGGGAGCAAGAGAAATACGAGCAGTACTTC.

J is TRBJ2-2 and V is TRBV29-1, with D perhaps matching TRBD1 (6 bases). Per the germline V gene, CDR1 is SQVTM and CDR2 is ANQGSEA. The CDR3 is 12 residues long. V lost 6 bases, J lost 5 bases, and 10 bases lay in between. The CDR3 sequence: CSVTGQTGELFF. CDR3 sequence (DNA): TGCAGCGTGACAGGTCAAACCGGGGAGCTGTTTTTT.

The chain combines TRBV1 with TRBJ2-5; the table's D call, TRBD2, was not checked against the DNA. TRBV1 corresponds to a pseudogene. CDR3 length equals 14 residues. The CDR3 loop reads CTSGTGLKGETQYF. Here the CDR3 DNA reads TGCACCAGCGGAACCGGACTAAAGGGAGAGACCCAGTACTTC.

This chain connects TRBV9 to TRBJ2-4; TRBD1 is a possible D gene (6 bases). CDR1 is SGDLS and CDR2 is YYNGEE in the germline V gene. Trimming stripped 4 bases from V and 3 bases from J, with 14 bases between. This CDR3 comprises 15 residues. The CDR3, as DNA: TGTGCCAGCAGCCTAACAGGGTCAAGCAAAAACATTCAGTACTTC. Protein: CASSLTGSSKNIQYF.

The CDR3, as DNA: TGTGCCAGCAGTGGAAACACCATATATTTT. This translates into CASSGNTIYF. The rearrangement joins TRBV2 to TRBJ1-3; no reliable D call. The CDR3 has 10 residues. Germline CDR1 reads SNHLY; CDR2 reads FYNNEI. V lost 4 bases and J 5 bases, leaving 0 bases between the germline ends.

The genes are TRBV29-1 and TRBJ2-3, with a possible D match to TRBD2 (5 bases). The CDR3 has 14 amino acids. Trimming cost V 2 bases and J 4 bases, with 13 bases left between them. Germline CDR1 SQVTM, CDR2 ANQGSEA. The CDR3 region is CSVEWRVFPDTQYF. In DNA form, the CDR3 reads TGCAGCGTTGAATGGCGGGTTTTTCCAGATACGCAGTATTTT.

In this sample, this clone turned up a few times. The junction departs from germline at one end; a sequencing error may be responsible. This rearrangement joins TRBV5-4 to TRBJ2-7; no clear D. In germline, CDR1 is SGHNT, CDR2 YYREEE (reference sequence). The CDR3 runs 12 residues. The CDR3 coding sequence is TGTGCCAGCAGCTTGGGGGCGGCTAGTCATCTATTC. It is translated as CASSLGAASHLF.

For the CDR3, the DNA is TGCGCCAGCAGCCGATCGGGAAATCAGCCCCAGCATTTT. Protein sequence: CASSRSGNQPQHF. The chain is built from TRBV4-1 and TRBJ1-5; D uncertain. Between the trimmed V and J ends, which lost 4 bases and 4 bases, there was a span of 8 bases. The CDR3 has 13 amino acids. Germline CDR1 reads MGHRA; CDR2 reads YSYEKL.

The rearrangement links TRBV29-1 to TRBJ2-1; D uncertain. V lost 6 bases and J 15 bases, leaving 9 bases between the germline ends. The germline gives CDR1 SQVTM, CDR2 ANQGSEA. The CDR3 runs to 8 residues. Here the CDR3 DNA reads TGCAGCGTAGGAAGGGTGTTCTTC. Protein: CSVGRVFF.